The next 5 T cell receptor beta chains were all read from a single sample in a study of T cell changes during pregnancy in multiple sclerosis. Sequencing used immunoSEQ multiplex PCR; TCRdb keeps in-frame clones, though not all of them. The sample lists 40,000 to 55,000 clones; less than 95% were seen once. This sample comprised CD8+ T cells from peripheral blood mononuclear cells, obtained in the second trimester of pregnancy. Receptor source: a female donor with multiple sclerosis, enrolled in a pregnancy study.

The genes are TRBV27 and TRBJ1-2; D call uncertain. Deletions cut 3 bases from V and 4 bases from J, with 12 bases between. The CDR3 sequence is 14 residues long. CDR1 is MNHEY and CDR2 is SMNVEV in the germline V gene (reference sequence). CDR3 sequence: CASSFLSGSYGYTF. CDR3 in DNA: TGTGCCAGCAGTTTTCTGAGTGGTAGCTATGGCTACACCTTC.

The rearrangement links TRBV7-2 to TRBJ2-5; D is unresolved. Germline lookup yields CDR1 SGHTA and CDR2 FQGNSA. The CDR3 has 16 residues. The V end was cut by 3 bases, the J end by 1 base, with 15 bases between. Here the CDR3 reads CASSFVNYRTQETQYF. CDR3 DNA: TGTGCCAGCAGCTTTGTTAACTATCGAACCCAAGAGACCCAGTACTTC.

The rearrangement links TRBV9 to TRBJ2-3; maybe TRBD2 (8 bases). Germline CDR1 and CDR2: SGDLS and YYNGEE. Trimming removed 4 bases from V and 2 bases from J, with 29 bases in between. CDR3 length: 20 residues. CDR3 sequence reads: CASSLPSGGGSQGDTDTQYF. Written as DNA, the CDR3 is TGTGCCAGCAGCCTGCCAAGCGGCGGGGGGTCCCAGGGGGACACAGATACGCAGTATTTT.

This chain connects TRBV9 to TRBJ2-7; unclear D gene. Germline values: CDR1 SGDLS, CDR2 YYNGEE. CDR3 length: 13 residues. The V gene lost 2 bases and the J gene lost 0 bases, with 6 bases spanning the gap. The CDR3 sequence is CASSVATSYEQYF. CDR3 DNA: TGTGCCAGCAGCGTTGCTACCTCCTACGAGCAGTACTTC. Full variable domain (missing parts from reference TRBV9 and TRBJ2-7): DSGVTQTPKHLITATGQRVTLRCSPRSGDLSVYWYQQSLDQGLQFLIQYYNGEERAKGNILERFSAQQFPDLHSELNLSSLELGDSALYFCASSVATSYEQYFGPGTRLTVT.

The rearrangement uses TRBV7-9 and TRBJ2-7; 12 nucleotides agree with TRBD1. The ends lost 5 bases at V and 5 bases at J; junction bases unmatched: 7. Germline CDR1 reads SEHNR; CDR2 reads FQNEAQ (reference sequence). CDR3 size: 15 residues. CDR3 protein: CASSDTGQGADEQYF. The CDR3 nucleotides are TGTGCCAGCAGCGATACGGGACAGGGGGCTGACGAGCAGTACTTC.